The 29 T cell receptor beta chains reported below all come from one sample, sequenced in a study of cytomegalovirus exposure and HLA in healthy donors. PCR employed 60 Vbeta and 13 Jbeta primers. Data came from immunoSEQ multiplex PCR; TCRdb stores just in-frame clones and leaves some out. The sample contains under 200,000 clones, roughly four fifths of which appear only once. The specimen sequenced was PBMCs. The receptors stem from a girl aged 2 to 9 in good health and CMV-seropositive.

The V call is TRBV4-1, the J call TRBJ2-1; 11 bases agree with TRBD2. The CDR3 consists of 13 residues. The germline CDR1 and CDR2 sequences are MGHRA and YSYEKL. Losses at the gene ends were 4 bases for V and 15 bases for J; bases not matched to a gene: 8. CDR3 nucleotides: TGCGCCAGCAGCCGACTAGCGGGAAACCGGCTGTTCTTC. This gives the protein CASSRLAGNRLFF.

This chain joins TRBV21-1 and TRBJ2-7; TRBD1 is the table's D call, not checked against the DNA. TRBV21-1 is assigned pseudogene status. The CDR3 is 16 amino acids. The CDR3 nucleotides are TGTGCCAGCAGCCTCGGGGGCGAAACAGGGGTGGGGGAGCAGTACTTC. Translating gives CASSLGGETGVGEQYF.

The chain recombines TRBV2 with TRBJ1-1, with D unresolved. The germline V and J ends were trimmed by 6 bases and 1 base, with 15 bases remaining between them. CDR1 and CDR2 from the germline V gene are SNHLY and FYNNEI. The CDR3 loop spans 15 amino acids. Here the CDR3 DNA reads TGTGCCAGCAGGGCCCAGGACTTGTCGAACACTGAAGCTTTCTTT. It specifies CASRAQDLSNTEAFF.

The rearrangement links TRBV5-4 to TRBJ1-3, with 9 bases identical to TRBD1. The CDR3 spans 17 residues. J gave up 2 bases and V 0 bases, and 6 bases lay outside the gene matches. Per the germline V gene, CDR1 is SGHNT and CDR2 is YYREEE (reference sequence). Here the CDR3 reads CASSLDRGRTTGNTIYF. CDR3 DNA: TGTGCCAGCAGCTTGGACAGGGGGCGGACGACTGGAAACACCATATATTTT.

This chain connects TRBV12-5 to TRBJ2-7, with 7 bases matching TRBD1. Germline V CDR1 and CDR2: LGHNT, FRNRAP. V was clipped by 0 bases and J by 3 bases; unmatched bases: 8. The CDR3 loop spans 16 amino acids. The CDR3 DNA follows: TGTGCTAGTGGTTTGGTACTAAGGGGGCGCATCTACGAGCAGTACTTC. Its translation: CASGLVLRGRIYEQYF.

The CDR3, as DNA: TGTGCCAGCAGCTCCCCTGAGGGAGGTGTGGAGACCCAGTACTTC. It codes for CASSSPEGGVETQYF. The rearrangement uses TRBV28 and TRBJ2-5; TRBD2 might be the D (6 bases). Trimming removed 6 bases from V and 5 bases from J, with 19 bases in between. The germline gives CDR1 MDHEN, CDR2 SYDVKM. This CDR3 contains 15 residues.

The rearrangement uses TRBV7-9 and TRBJ2-2; 10 positions match TRBD1. Germline loops: CDR1 SEHNR, CDR2 FQNEAQ (reference sequence). The CDR3 extends over 15 amino acids. This CDR3 is CSAHLGQGVTGELFF. DNA for the CDR3: TGTTCCGCCCACTTAGGACAGGGGGTGACCGGGGAGCTGTTTTTT.

The V and J genes are TRBV30 and TRBJ1-2; the D gene is possibly TRBD1 (5 bases). Germline V gene lookup returns CDR1 GTSNPN and CDR2 SVGIG (reference sequence). This CDR3 contains 16 residues. Between the trimmed V and J ends, which lost 5 bases and 2 bases, there was a span of 21 bases. The CDR3 here is CAWGGWRGVVNYGYTF. Written as DNA, the CDR3 is TGTGCCTGGGGCGGGTGGAGGGGAGTCGTAAACTATGGCTACACCTTC.

This sequence joins TRBV5-1 and TRBJ2-5; possible D gene TRBD1, 5 bases. V was shortened by 4 bases and J by 5 bases, with 15 bases between the two germline ends. Germline V gives CDR1 SGHRS, CDR2 YFSETQ. This CDR3 is 14 amino acids long. The CDR3 DNA reads as TGCGCCAGCAGCGTTCAGGTTAAGGGGGAGACCCAGTACTTC. Translation: CASSVQVKGETQYF. The full variable domain, in which reference TRBV5-1 and TRBJ2-5 provide the parts outside the CDR3, is KAGVTQTPRYLIKTRGQQVTLSCSPISGHRSVSWYQQTPGQGLQFLFEYFSETQRNKGNFPGRFSGRQFSNSRSEMNVSTLELGDSALYLCASSVQVKGETQYFGPGTRLLVL.

Of note for this clone: Possible read error: a much larger clone is one base away. The CDR3 region is CASSYGTSSYNEQFF. The CDR3 DNA sequence: TGTGCCAGCAGTTACGGGACTAGCTCCTACAATGAGCAGTTCTTC. The rearrangement links TRBV6-5 to TRBJ2-1; 8 bases agree with TRBD2. The trim removed 2 bases at V and 0 bases at J, leaving 0 bases unmatched. The CDR3 spans 15 residues. The germline gives CDR1 MNHEY, CDR2 SVGAGI.

This clone has just one count. The CDR3 nucleotides are TGTGCCAGCAGCCCGGGAGTCCGCTACGAGCAGTACTTC. Translation gives CASSPGVRYEQYF. The rearrangement uses TRBV7-9 and TRBJ2-7; possible D gene TRBD2, 6 bases. V lost 5 bases to trimming and J lost 3 bases, with 11 bases between them. CDR1 and CDR2 (germline): SEHNR, FQNEAQ (reference sequence). CDR3 length: 13 residues.

This clone was seen only once. V is TRBV6-1 and J is TRBJ1-1; 7 nucleotides line up with TRBD1. Trimming removed 0 bases from V and 4 bases from J; junction bases left unmatched: 8. The germline V gene has CDR1 MNHNS and CDR2 SASEGT. The CDR3 is 16 amino acids. The CDR3 DNA reads TGTGCCAGCAGTGAAGCAAAATGGGCAGGGGGCACTGAAGCTTTCTTT. It translates to CASSEAKWAGGTEAFF.

This clone came up a few times. V and J are TRBV30 and TRBJ1-5; D possibly corresponds to TRBD1 (6 bases). The germline V gene has CDR1 GTSNPN and CDR2 SVGIG (reference sequence). CDR3 length: 14 amino acids. The V end lost 0 bases, the J end lost 7 bases, and 13 bases lay between the germline ends. CDR3 DNA sequence: TGTGCCTGGAGTGTAGGGGGAGGGAGGCAGCCCCAGCATTTT. Amino acid sequence: CAWSVGGGRQPQHF. Complete variable domain (other parts from reference TRBV30 and TRBJ1-5): SQTIHQWPATLVQPVGSPLSLECTVEGTSNPNLYWYRQAAGRGLQLLFYSVGIGQISSEVPQNLSASRPQDRQFILSSKKLLLSDSGFYLCAWSVGGGRQPQHFGDGTRLSIL.

The genes are TRBV4-1 and TRBJ2-5, with D perhaps TRBD2 (5 bases). The CDR3 runs to 14 residues. Germline CDR1 reads MGHRA; CDR2 reads YSYEKL. V dropped 1 base and J dropped 5 bases, with 11 bases sitting between them. The CDR3 sequence is CASSQGTSRETQYF. CDR3 nucleotide sequence: TGCGCCAGCAGCCAAGGGACTTCGAGGGAGACCCAGTACTTC.

The chain couples TRBV4-1 to TRBJ2-7; 14 nucleotides line up with TRBD2. Germline CDR1 MGHRA, CDR2 YSYEKL. The CDR3 is 17 amino acids. Trimming at V came to 5 bases and at J to 0 bases, leaving 6 bases not matched to a gene. The DNA of the CDR3 is TGCGCCAGCAGCGCCGGACTAGCGGGAGGAAGCTCCTACGAGCAGTACTTC. This translates into CASSAGLAGGSSYEQYF.

The rearrangement joins TRBV27 to TRBJ2-2; D call uncertain. CDR1 MNHEY and CDR2 SMNVEV come from the germline V gene (reference sequence). Deletions cut 8 bases from V and 3 bases from J, with 7 bases between. This CDR3 region has 12 residues. CDR3 in DNA: TGTGCCAGCTTGGCCTACACCGGGGAGCTGTTTTTT. Translated: CASLAYTGELFF.

The V gene is TRBV4-1, the J gene TRBJ2-7; 10 nucleotides agree with TRBD2. CDR1 and CDR2 from the germline V gene are MGHRA and YSYEKL. The CDR3 has 15 amino acids. Unmatched junction bases numbered 6, after V lost 4 bases and J lost 3 bases. The CDR3 sequence is CASSPGTSAYYEQYF. The CDR3 DNA sequence: TGCGCCAGCAGCCCGGGGACTAGCGCCTACTACGAGCAGTACTTC.

V usage is TRBV4-2 and J usage is TRBJ1-1, with 7 bases identical to TRBD1. The V segment lost 1 base and the J segment 4 bases; nucleotides outside the gene matches: 6. The germline CDR1 and CDR2 sequences are LGHNA and YNFKEQ. CDR3 size: 15 residues. The CDR3 loop reads CASSQGTGPSTEAFF. Written as DNA, the CDR3 is TGTGCCAGCAGCCAAGGGACAGGTCCGAGCACTGAAGCTTTCTTT.

V and J are TRBV4-1 and TRBJ1-5; maybe TRBD1 (5 bases). Germline lookup yields CDR1 MGHRA and CDR2 YSYEKL. Between the trimmed V and J ends, which lost 3 bases and 5 bases, there was a span of 14 bases. The CDR3 loop spans 15 amino acids. In DNA form, the CDR3 reads TGCGCCAGCAGCCAGGGGTCGACAGTTTATCAGCCCCAGCATTTT. The encoded protein is CASSQGSTVYQPQHF.

The chain has TRBV27 and TRBJ2-2, with D uncertain. Germline V gene data show CDR1 as MNHEY and CDR2 as SMNVEV (reference sequence). The CDR3 extends over 13 amino acids. Trimming pared 8 bases from V and 6 bases from J, leaving 13 bases between. The CDR3 is CASPLLPAGELFF. As DNA, the CDR3 is TGTGCCAGCCCCTTACTGCCCGCCGGGGAGCTGTTTTTT.

This clone was seen a few times. The V and J genes are TRBV30 and TRBJ1-4; TRBD1 agrees at 8 bases. Trimming removed 3 bases from V and 8 bases from J; junction bases left unmatched: 17. The CDR3 is 17 amino acids. Germline CDR1 GTSNPN, CDR2 SVGIG (reference sequence). The CDR3 DNA is TGTGCCTGGAGCCCCCGGGAGTTAGCTGGACAGGGCGAAAAACTGTTTTTT. Translation: CAWSPRELAGQGEKLFF.

The chain recombines TRBV20-1 with TRBJ1-2; a weak D match, TRBD1 (5 bases). CDR1 DFQATT and CDR2 SNEGSKA come from the germline V gene (reference sequence). Trimming cost V 1 base and J 6 bases, with 6 bases left between them. The CDR3 sequence is 11 residues long. Here the CDR3 reads CSARARDGYTF. CDR3 nucleotides: TGCAGTGCTAGAGCCAGGGATGGCTACACCTTC.

The table lists this clone with a few counts. The chain combines TRBV5-8 with TRBJ1-5; D is perhaps TRBD1 (6 bases). The CDR3 sequence is 14 residues long. V shed 4 bases and J shed 3 bases, with 11 bases lying between them. Germline V gene sequence: CDR1 SGHTS, CDR2 YDEGEE. CDR3: CASSHYRVNQPQHF. The CDR3 DNA follows: TGTGCCAGCAGCCACTACAGGGTCAATCAGCCCCAGCATTTT. Full variable domain (rest looked up from reference TRBV5-8 and TRBJ1-5): EAGVTQSPTHLIKTRGQQATLRCSPISGHTSVYWYQQALGLGLQFLLWYDEGEERNRGNFPPRFSGRQFPNYSSELNVNALELEDSALYLCASSHYRVNQPQHFGDGTRLSIL.

The chain links TRBV6-1 to TRBJ2-6, with no clear D. The germline V gene encodes CDR1 MNHNS and CDR2 SASEGT. V was clipped by 2 bases and J by 2 bases, with 10 bases between them. The CDR3 spans 16 residues. CDR3 in amino acids: CASSERRMAGANVLTF. The CDR3 DNA is TGTGCCAGCAGTGAAAGGCGGATGGCTGGGGCCAACGTCCTGACTTTC.

The chain uses TRBV4-1 and TRBJ2-7; D might be TRBD2 (6 bases). V was shortened by 0 bases and J by 2 bases, with 14 bases between the two germline ends. Germline CDR1 and CDR2: MGHRA and YSYEKL. This CDR3 comprises 16 residues. CDR3 DNA sequence: TGCGCCAGCAGCCAAGAGAGTAGCGGATTGGCCTACGAGCAGTACTTC. Amino acid sequence: CASSQESSGLAYEQYF.

The chain links TRBV27 to TRBJ1-2; D remains ambiguous. The CDR3 has 15 amino acids. Trimming shortened V by 3 bases and J by 8 bases, and 19 bases separated the two germline ends. Germline-derived CDR1 and CDR2 are MNHEY and SMNVEV (reference sequence). The CDR3 nucleotides read TGTGCCAGCAGTTTCTACCGACAAGATCCTCACGGCTACACCTTC. This codes for CASSFYRQDPHGYTF.

CDR3 nucleotides: TGTGCCAGCAGCTCCCGATGGTGGGAGAGCAAGTACGAGCAGTACTTC. Translating gives CASSSRWWESKYEQYF. V and J are TRBV5-6 and TRBJ2-7; TRBD2 is a possible D gene (5 bases). The length of the CDR3 is 16 residues. The V gene lost 3 bases and the J gene lost 4 bases, with 20 bases spanning the gap. Per the germline V gene, CDR1 is SGHDT and CDR2 is YYEEEE.

The chain employs TRBV5-1 and TRBJ2-7, with 9 nucleotides matching TRBD1. Germline assignment: CDR1 SGHRS and CDR2 YFSETQ. Trimming cost V 4 bases and J 0 bases; bases outside gene matches: 5. CDR3 length: 15 residues. CDR3 nucleotides: TGCGCCAGCAGCGGAGAACAGGGGGCCTCCTACGAGCAGTACTTC. Translation gives CASSGEQGASYEQYF.

The V call is TRBV4-2, the J call TRBJ1-5, with TRBD1 matching 7 bases. This CDR3 region has 13 residues. Unmatched junction bases numbered 2, after V lost 2 bases and J lost 7 bases. Germline loops: CDR1 LGHNA, CDR2 YNFKEQ. The CDR3 is CASSQTGVQPQHF. As DNA, the CDR3 is TGTGCCAGCAGCCAAACAGGGGTACAGCCCCAGCATTTT.